This T cell receptor (beta chain) comes out of a study of OX40 agonist ivuxolimab in advanced cancers. Study summary: All patients had ivuxolimab intravenously every 2 weeks at 0.01 to 10 mg/kg.

Deletions cut 4 bases from V and 3 bases from J, with 13 bases between. This CDR3 spans 15 amino acids. Germline CDR1 SGHVS, CDR2 FNYEAQ. TCRdb's table, derived via immunoSEQ multiplex PCR, lists solely in-frame clones and lacks some. The table shows roughly 53,000 clones, with 84% occurring only once. The sample holds a few counts of this clone. The receptor comes from an adult with an advanced solid tumor such as melanoma, head and neck, liver or kidney cancer. The chain joins TRBV7-6 to TRBJ1-3; a weak D match, TRBD1 (5 bases). The sequencing here drew on CD4+ or CD8+ T cells sorted from blood, taken in a trial of the OX40 agonist ivuxolimab. The DNA of the CDR3 is TGTGCCAGCAGCTCACGCCACGGGGGTGGAAACACCATATATTTT. Its protein is CASSSRHGGGNTIYF. Supplemented by reference TRBV7-6 and TRBJ1-3, the full variable domain reads GAGVSQSPRYKVTKRGQDVALRCDPISGHVSLYWYRQALGQGPEFLTYFNYEAQQDKSGLPNDRFSAERPEGSISTLTIQRTEQRDSAMYRCASSSRHGGGNTIYFGEGSWLTVV.